This T cell receptor beta chain was found in a study of blood T cell repertoires in COVID-19. TCRdb's copy holds only in-frame clones and misses some; the assay was immunoSEQ multiplex PCR. The sample has under 30,000 clones; approximately 96% are singletons. The length of the CDR3 is 15 residues. The germline gives CDR1 MNHEY, CDR2 SMNVEV (reference sequence). With 1 base removed from V and 4 bases from J, the gap between germline ends came to 13 bases. J is TRBJ1-2 and V is TRBV27, with a tentative D call TRBD1 (6 bases). The clonotype comes from a human donor with active COVID-19. The donor label of this sample is uncertain. The material sequenced was peripheral blood. The CDR3 spells CASSLFGGSGYGYTF. CDR3 bases: TGTGCCAGCAGTTTATTTGGGGGCTCGGGCTATGGCTACACCTTC.